This T cell receptor beta chain was profiled in a study of T cells in narcolepsy. Across the study: Donors had narcolepsy type 1 or type 2, or were healthy controls.

Study results and limitations: No autoreactive T cell clone sequences appeared in some memory CD4+ repertoires. HCRT-specific and TRIB2-specific autoreactive clonotypes appeared among same-patient CSF and blood CD4+ clonotypes. Autoreactive clonotypes reportedly recurred in blood of same and different patients, not controls.

Per the germline V gene, CDR1 is SGHRS and CDR2 is YFSETQ. This CDR3 has 16 residues. Trimming removed 0 bases at V and 0 bases at J, with 13 bases between. The table came from immunoSEQ multiplex PCR; TCRdb's copy has only in-frame clones and leaves some out. The sample lists fewer than 30,000 clones, approximately 83% occurring once. Worth noting for this clone: Its antigen is as yet unknown.

The material sequenced was CD45RA- memory CD4+ T cells from PBMCs. The sequence was collected from a human donor with narcolepsy. The rearrangement uses TRBV5-1 and TRBJ2-7; perhaps TRBD1 as D (5 bases). The CDR3 sequence: CASSLVVGDSSYEQYF. CDR3 DNA sequence: TGCGCCAGCAGCTTGGTAGTAGGAGACAGCTCCTACGAGCAGTACTTC.